This T cell receptor (beta chain) was identified during a study of tumor-infiltrating lymphocytes in oesophageal squamous cell carcinoma. Each CDR3 protein is one row after TCRdb ran MiXCR on the PCR reads. The sample shows under 20,000 distinct CDR3 sequences, approximately 40% of them seen only once. This clonotype was detected ten times or more. A much larger clone lies one base from this, so it may be a read error. The CDR3 is 11 residues long. The germline gives CDR1 KGHDR, CDR2 SFDVKD. V shed 9 bases and J shed 7 bases, with 12 bases lying between them. Sequenced sample: normal esophageal tissue next to the tumor. The TCR sequence derives from a male donor with esophageal squamous cell carcinoma. This chain links TRBV24-1 with TRBJ2-7; D not resolved. The CDR3 DNA reads as TGTGCCACCCAACGGTTCGATGAGCAGTACTTC. Translated, it gives CATQRFDEQYF.